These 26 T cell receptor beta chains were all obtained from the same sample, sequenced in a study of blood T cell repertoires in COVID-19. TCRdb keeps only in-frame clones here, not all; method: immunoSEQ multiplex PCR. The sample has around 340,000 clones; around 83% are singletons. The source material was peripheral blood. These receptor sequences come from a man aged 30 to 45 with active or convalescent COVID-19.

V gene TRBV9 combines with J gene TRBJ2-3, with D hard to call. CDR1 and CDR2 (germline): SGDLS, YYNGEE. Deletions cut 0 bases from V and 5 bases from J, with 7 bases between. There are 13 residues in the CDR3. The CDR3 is CASSVDSRDTQYF. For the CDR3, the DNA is TGTGCCAGCAGCGTAGACTCTCGAGATACGCAGTATTTT.

CDR3 in DNA: TGTGCCACCAGCAGTCTTGATCGGAGCAATCAGCCCCAGCATTTT. Its translation: CATSSLDRSNQPQHF. The rearrangement uses TRBV15 and TRBJ1-5; D remains unclear. The CDR3 sequence is 15 residues long. V shed 3 bases and J shed 1 base, with 10 bases lying between them. From germline, CDR1 is LNHNV and CDR2 YYDKDF (reference sequence). The entire variable domain, with the rest obtained from reference TRBV15 and TRBJ1-5, is as follows: DAMVIQNPRYQVTQFGKPVTLSCSQTLNHNVMYWYQQKSSQAPKLLFHYYDKDFNNEADTPDNFQSRRPNTSFCFLDIRSPGLGDTAMYLCATSSLDRSNQPQHFGDGTRLSIL.

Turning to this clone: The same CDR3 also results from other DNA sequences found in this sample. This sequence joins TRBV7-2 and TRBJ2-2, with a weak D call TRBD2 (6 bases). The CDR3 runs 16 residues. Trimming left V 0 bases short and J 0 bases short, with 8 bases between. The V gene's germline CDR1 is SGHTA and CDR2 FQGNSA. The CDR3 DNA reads TGTGCCAGCAGCTTAGCGGGCGGGGCGAACACCGGGGAGCTGTTTTTT. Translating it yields CASSLAGGANTGELFF.

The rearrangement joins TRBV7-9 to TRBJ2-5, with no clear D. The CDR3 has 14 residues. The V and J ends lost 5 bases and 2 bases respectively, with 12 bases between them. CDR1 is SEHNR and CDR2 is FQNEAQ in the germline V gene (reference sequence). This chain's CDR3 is CASSLLAAQETQYF. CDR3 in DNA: TGTGCCAGCAGCCTCTTAGCTGCTCAAGAGACCCAGTACTTC.

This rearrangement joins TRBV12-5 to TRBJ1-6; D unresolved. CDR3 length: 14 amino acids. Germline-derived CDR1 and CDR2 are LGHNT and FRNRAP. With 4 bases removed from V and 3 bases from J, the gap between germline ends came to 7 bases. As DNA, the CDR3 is TGTGCTAGTGGTTCCAGTAACTATAATTCACCCCTCCACTTT. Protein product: CASGSSNYNSPLHF.

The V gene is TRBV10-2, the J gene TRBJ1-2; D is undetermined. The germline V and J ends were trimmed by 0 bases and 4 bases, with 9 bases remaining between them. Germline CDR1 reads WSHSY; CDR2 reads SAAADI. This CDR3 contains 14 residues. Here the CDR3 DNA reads TGCGCCAGCAGTGAGTCGAGAGGTCTCTATGGCTACACCTTC. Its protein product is CASSESRGLYGYTF.

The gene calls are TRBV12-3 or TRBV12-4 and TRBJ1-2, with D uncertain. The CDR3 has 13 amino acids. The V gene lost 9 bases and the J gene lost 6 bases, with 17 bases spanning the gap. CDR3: CASYNRVHHGYTF. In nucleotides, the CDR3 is TGTGCCAGTTACAACCGGGTCCACCATGGCTACACCTTC.

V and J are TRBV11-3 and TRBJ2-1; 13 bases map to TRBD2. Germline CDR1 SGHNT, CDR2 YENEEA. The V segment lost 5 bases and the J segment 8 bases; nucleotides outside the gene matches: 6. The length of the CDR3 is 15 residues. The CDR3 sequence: CASSIGLAGDDEQFF. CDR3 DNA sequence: TGTGCCAGCAGCATCGGACTAGCGGGGGACGATGAGCAGTTCTTC.

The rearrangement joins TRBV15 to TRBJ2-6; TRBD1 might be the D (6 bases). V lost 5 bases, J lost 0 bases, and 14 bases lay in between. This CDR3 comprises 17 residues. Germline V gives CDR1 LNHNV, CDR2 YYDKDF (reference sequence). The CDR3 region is CATSGPGTLSGANVLTF. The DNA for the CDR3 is TGTGCCACCAGCGGTCCCGGGACACTCTCTGGGGCCAACGTCCTGACTTTC. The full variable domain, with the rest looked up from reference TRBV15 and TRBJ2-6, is DAMVIQNPRYQVTQFGKPVTLSCSQTLNHNVMYWYQQKSSQAPKLLFHYYDKDFNNEADTPDNFQSRRPNTSFCFLDIRSPGLGDTAMYLCATSGPGTLSGANVLTFGAGSRLTVL.

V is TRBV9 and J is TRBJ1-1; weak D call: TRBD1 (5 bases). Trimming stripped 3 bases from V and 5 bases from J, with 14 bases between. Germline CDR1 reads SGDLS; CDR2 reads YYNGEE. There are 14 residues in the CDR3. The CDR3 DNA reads TGTGCCAGCAGCGATACCGGGGGAGTTACTGAAGCTTTCTTT. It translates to CASSDTGGVTEAFF.

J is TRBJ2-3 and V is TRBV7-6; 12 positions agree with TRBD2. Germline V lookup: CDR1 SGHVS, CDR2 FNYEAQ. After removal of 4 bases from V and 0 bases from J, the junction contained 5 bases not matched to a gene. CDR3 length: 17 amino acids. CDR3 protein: CASSSSGGATSTDTQYF. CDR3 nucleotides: TGTGCCAGCAGCTCTAGCGGGGGGGCCACTAGCACAGATACGCAGTATTTT.

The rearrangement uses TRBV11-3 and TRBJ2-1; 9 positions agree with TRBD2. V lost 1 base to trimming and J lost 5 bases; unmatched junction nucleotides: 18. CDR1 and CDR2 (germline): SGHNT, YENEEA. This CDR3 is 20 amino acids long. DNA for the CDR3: TGTGCCAGCAGCTTAGTCCGTCCCGGGGGCCAATGGACTAGCGACAATGAGCAGTTCTTC. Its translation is CASSLVRPGGQWTSDNEQFF.

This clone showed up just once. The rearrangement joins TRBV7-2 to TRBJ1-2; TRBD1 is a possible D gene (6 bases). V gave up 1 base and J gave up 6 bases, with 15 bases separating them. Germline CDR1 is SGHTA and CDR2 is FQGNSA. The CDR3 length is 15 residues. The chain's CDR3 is CASSLVGGRADGYTF. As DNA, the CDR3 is TGTGCCAGCAGCTTAGTCGGGGGGCGGGCGGATGGCTACACCTTC.

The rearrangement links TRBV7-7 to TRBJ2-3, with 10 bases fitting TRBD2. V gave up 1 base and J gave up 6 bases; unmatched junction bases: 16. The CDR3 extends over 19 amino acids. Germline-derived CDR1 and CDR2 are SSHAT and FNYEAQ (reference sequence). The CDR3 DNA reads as TGTGCCAGCAGCTTAGGGCGGGTAGCGGGAGGCCCATATTCGGATACGCAGTATTTT. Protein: CASSLGRVAGGPYSDTQYF.

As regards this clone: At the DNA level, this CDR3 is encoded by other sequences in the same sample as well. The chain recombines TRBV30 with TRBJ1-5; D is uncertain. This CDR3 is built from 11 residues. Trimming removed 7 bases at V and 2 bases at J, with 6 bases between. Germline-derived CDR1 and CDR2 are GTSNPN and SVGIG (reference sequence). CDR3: CASGGNQPQHF. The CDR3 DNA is TGTGCCTCCGGAGGCAATCAGCCCCAGCATTTT.

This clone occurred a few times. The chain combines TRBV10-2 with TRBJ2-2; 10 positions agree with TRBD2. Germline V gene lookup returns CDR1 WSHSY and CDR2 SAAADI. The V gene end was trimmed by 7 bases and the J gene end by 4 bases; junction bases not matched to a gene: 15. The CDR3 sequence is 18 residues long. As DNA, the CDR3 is TGCGCCAGCAAACCCTTTGGTAGGGCTAGCGGGGGCACCGGGGAGCTGTTTTTT. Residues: CASKPFGRASGGTGELFF.

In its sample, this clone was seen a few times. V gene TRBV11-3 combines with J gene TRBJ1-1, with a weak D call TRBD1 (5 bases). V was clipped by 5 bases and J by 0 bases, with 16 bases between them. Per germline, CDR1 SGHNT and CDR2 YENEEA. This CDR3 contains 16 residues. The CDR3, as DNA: TGTGCCAGCAGCCCCGGGGGTCGGGAAATGAACACTGAAGCTTTCTTT. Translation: CASSPGGREMNTEAFF.

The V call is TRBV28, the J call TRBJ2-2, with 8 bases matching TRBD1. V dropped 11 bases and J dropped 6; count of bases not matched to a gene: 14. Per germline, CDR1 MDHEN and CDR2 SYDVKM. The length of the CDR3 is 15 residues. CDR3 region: CASSFGDRIAGELFF. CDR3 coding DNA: TGTGCCTCCTCCTTCGGGGACAGGATTGCCGGGGAGCTGTTTTTT.

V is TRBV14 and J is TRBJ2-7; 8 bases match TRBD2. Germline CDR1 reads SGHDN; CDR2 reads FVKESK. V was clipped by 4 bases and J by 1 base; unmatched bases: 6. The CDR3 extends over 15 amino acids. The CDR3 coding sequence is TGTGCCAGCAGCCGACAACTAGCGGCGTCCTACGAGCAGTACTTC. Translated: CASSRQLAASYEQYF.

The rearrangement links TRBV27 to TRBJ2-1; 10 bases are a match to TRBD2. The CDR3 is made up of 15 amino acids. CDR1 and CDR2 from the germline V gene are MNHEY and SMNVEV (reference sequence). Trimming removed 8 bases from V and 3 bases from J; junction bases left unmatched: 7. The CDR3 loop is CASRWVAGGYNEQFF. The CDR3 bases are TGTGCCAGCCGTTGGGTAGCGGGGGGCTACAATGAGCAGTTCTTC.

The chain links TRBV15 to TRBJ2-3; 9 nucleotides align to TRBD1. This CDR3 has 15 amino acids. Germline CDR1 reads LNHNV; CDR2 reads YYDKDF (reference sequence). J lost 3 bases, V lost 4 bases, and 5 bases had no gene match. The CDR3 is CATSIGQGSTDTQYF. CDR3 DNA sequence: TGTGCCACCAGCATTGGACAGGGGAGTACAGATACGCAGTATTTT.

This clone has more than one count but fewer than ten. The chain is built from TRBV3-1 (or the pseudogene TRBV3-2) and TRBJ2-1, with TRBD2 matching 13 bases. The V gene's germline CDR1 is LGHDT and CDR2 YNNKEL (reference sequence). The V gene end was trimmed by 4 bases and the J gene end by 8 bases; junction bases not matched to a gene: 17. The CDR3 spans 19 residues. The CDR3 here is CASSPLNAKLAGGIDEQFF. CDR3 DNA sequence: TGTGCCAGCAGCCCCTTAAATGCGAAACTAGCGGGAGGGATCGATGAGCAGTTCTTC.

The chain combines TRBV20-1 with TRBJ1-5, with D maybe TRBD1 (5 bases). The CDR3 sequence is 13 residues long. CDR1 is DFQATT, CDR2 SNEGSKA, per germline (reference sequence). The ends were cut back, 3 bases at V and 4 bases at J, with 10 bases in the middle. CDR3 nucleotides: TGCAGTGCTAGTAAGGGGCCTAATCAGCCCCAGCATTTT. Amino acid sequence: CSASKGPNQPQHF.

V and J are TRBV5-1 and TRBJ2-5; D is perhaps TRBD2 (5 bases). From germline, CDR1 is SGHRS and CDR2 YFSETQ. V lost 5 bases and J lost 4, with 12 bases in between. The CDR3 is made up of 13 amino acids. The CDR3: CASRWLEVETQYF. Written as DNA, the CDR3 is TGCGCCAGCAGGTGGTTGGAGGTAGAGACCCAGTACTTC.

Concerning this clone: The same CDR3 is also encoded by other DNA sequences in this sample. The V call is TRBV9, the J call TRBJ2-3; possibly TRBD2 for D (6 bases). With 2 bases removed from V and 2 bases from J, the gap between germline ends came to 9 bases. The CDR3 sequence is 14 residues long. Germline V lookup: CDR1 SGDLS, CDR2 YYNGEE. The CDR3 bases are TGTGCCAGCAGCGTGGGGGGACCCACAGATACGCAGTATTTT. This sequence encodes CASSVGGPTDTQYF.

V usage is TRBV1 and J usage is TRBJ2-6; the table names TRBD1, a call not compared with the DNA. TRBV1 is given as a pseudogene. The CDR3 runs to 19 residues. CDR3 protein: CTSSQETGGGCSGANVLTF. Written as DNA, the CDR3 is TGCACCAGCAGCCAAGAGACAGGGGGGGGGTGCTCTGGGGCCAACGTCCTGACTTTC.